Following are 30 T cell receptor beta chains from one sample sequenced in a study of cytomegalovirus exposure and HLA in healthy donors (dated by TCRdb to about 2017). Libraries were made using the immunoSEQ multiplex PCR assay. For the multiplex PCR, a mixture combining 60 forward primers for TCR Vbeta segments and 13 reverse primers for TCR Jbeta segments was used. TCRdb provides this immuneACCESS table in a form limited to in-frame rearrangements. Some clones are lacking; in checked studies, under half of them reflect an unresolved V gene, and why the rest are absent is not known. This sample has some 170,000 clones in its table, and 76% of those were observed once. The ten largest clones capture approximately 1.4% of the sample. The material sequenced was PBMCs. These receptors all stem from a man aged 55 to 70 in good health and CMV-seronegative.

The gene calls are TRBV28 and TRBJ1-5; D is perhaps TRBD1 (6 bases). Germline CDR1 and CDR2: MDHEN and SYDVKM. CDR3 length: 14 amino acids. V lost 7 bases and J 7 bases, leaving 17 bases between the germline ends. The CDR3 DNA reads as TGTGCCAGCACCCCCGGACAGAGCCGACAGCCCCAGCATTTT. Encoded protein: CASTPGQSRQPQHF.

J is TRBJ2-2 and V is TRBV2, with D unclear. In germline, CDR1 is SNHLY, CDR2 FYNNEI. This CDR3 is built from 16 residues. Trimming cost V 4 bases and J 0 bases, with 12 bases left between them. In DNA form, the CDR3 reads TGTGCCAGCAGTGCACAGAGACCCGCGAACACCGGGGAGCTGTTTTTT. This gives the protein CASSAQRPANTGELFF. The whole variable domain, filled in from reference TRBV2 and TRBJ2-2, reads EPEVTQTPSHQVTQMGQEVILRCVPISNHLYFYWYRQILGQKVEFLVSFYNNEISEKSEIFDDQFSVERPDGSNFTLKIRSTKLEDSAMYFCASSAQRPANTGELFFGEGSRLTVL.

V gene TRBV7-9 combines with J gene TRBJ2-7; 10 bases are a match to TRBD2. J was trimmed by 4 bases and V by 6 bases; bases with no gene match: 12. The germline V gene encodes CDR1 SEHNR and CDR2 FQNEAQ (reference sequence). There are 16 residues in the CDR3. This CDR3 reads CASSPPARTSGYEQYF. Written as DNA, the CDR3 is TGTGCCAGCAGTCCCCCTGCGCGGACTAGCGGTTACGAGCAGTACTTC.

The rearrangement uses TRBV6-5 and TRBJ2-5; a possible D gene is TRBD2 (6 bases). Trimming cost V 1 base and J 2 bases, with 11 bases left between them. This CDR3 is 15 amino acids long. Per germline, CDR1 MNHEY and CDR2 SVGAGI. The DNA of the CDR3 is TGTGCCAGCAGTTACTTCGGGACTCTACAAGAGACCCAGTACTTC. Residues: CASSYFGTLQETQYF.

In this sample, this clone turned up a few times. V gene TRBV4-3 combines with J gene TRBJ2-7, with D possibly being TRBD1 (6 bases). The V gene's germline CDR1 is LGHNA and CDR2 YSLEER. The CDR3 sequence is 15 residues long. The V gene lost 0 bases and the J gene lost 1 base, with 10 bases spanning the gap. CDR3 loop: CASSQDNTGSYEQYF. In nucleotides, the CDR3 is TGCGCCAGCAGCCAAGACAACACAGGGTCCTACGAGCAGTACTTC.

This chain links TRBV9 with TRBJ2-5, with 14 bases lining up with TRBD2. Germline lookup yields CDR1 SGDLS and CDR2 YYNGEE. V lost 0 bases to trimming and J lost 5 bases; unmatched junction nucleotides: 3. CDR3 length: 16 residues. This CDR3 is CASSVGLAGGMETQYF. The CDR3 region has the DNA TGTGCCAGCAGCGTAGGACTAGCGGGGGGGATGGAGACCCAGTACTTC.

The J gene is TRBJ2-5, the V gene TRBV4-2; 9 bases agree with TRBD2. The germline CDR1 and CDR2 sequences are LGHNA and YNFKEQ. The V gene end was trimmed by 1 base and the J gene end by 5 bases; junction bases not matched to a gene: 8. The CDR3 is 16 amino acids. The CDR3 loop reads CASSQGGSGGGETQYF. The CDR3 DNA reads TGTGCCAGCAGCCAAGGTGGTAGCGGGGGCGGGGAGACCCAGTACTTC.

The rearrangement uses TRBV14 and TRBJ1-4; D is uncertain. V lost 3 bases and J 0 bases, leaving 8 bases between the germline ends. CDR3 size: 15 residues. The V gene's germline CDR1 is SGHDN and CDR2 FVKESK. This chain's CDR3 is CASSQAPATNEKLFF. The DNA of the CDR3 is TGTGCCAGCAGCCAGGCCCCTGCAACTAATGAAAAACTGTTTTTT.

This chain uses TRBV30 with TRBJ2-7, with a possible D match to TRBD1 (6 bases). The CDR3 length is 14 residues. V lost 3 bases, J lost 6 bases, and 18 bases lay in between. CDR1 is GTSNPN and CDR2 is SVGIG in the germline V gene (reference sequence). CDR3 region: CAWRSKGVRGEQYF. The CDR3 bases are TGTGCCTGGAGAAGCAAGGGGGTCCGGGGCGAGCAGTACTTC.

The chain employs TRBV5-4 and TRBJ1-4; 10 nucleotides agree with TRBD1. There are 15 residues in the CDR3. CDR1 is SGHNT and CDR2 is YYREEE in the germline V gene (reference sequence). After removal of 3 bases from V and 5 bases from J, the junction contained 4 bases not matched to a gene. CDR3 in amino acids: CASSYDRGQNEKLFF. In DNA form, the CDR3 reads TGTGCCAGCAGCTACGACAGGGGGCAGAATGAAAAACTGTTTTTT.

The V gene is TRBV6-5, the J gene TRBJ1-5; 7 bases are shared with TRBD1. The CDR3 extends over 15 amino acids. With V trimmed by 4 bases and J by 3 bases, 6 bases remained unmatched. CDR1 is MNHEY and CDR2 is SVGAGI in the germline V gene. CDR3 residues: CASSLNRGFNQPQHF. The DNA of the CDR3 is TGTGCCAGCAGTTTAAACAGGGGTTTCAATCAGCCCCAGCATTTT.

This rearrangement joins TRBV10-3 to TRBJ1-6; 8 bases match TRBD1. This CDR3 has 14 amino acids. V was pared by 6 bases and J by 5 bases, with 3 bases of the junction left unmatched. Germline-derived CDR1 and CDR2 are ENHRY and SYGVKD. The CDR3 coding sequence is TGTGCCATCAGAACAGGGGGTGATAATTCACCCCTCCACTTT. Translation: CAIRTGGDNSPLHF.

This clone was recorded once. V usage is TRBV27 and J usage is TRBJ2-2; D is unresolved. CDR1 is MNHEY, CDR2 SMNVEV, per germline (reference sequence). V lost 5 bases and J lost 6, with 10 bases in between. The CDR3 contains 13 residues. In DNA, the CDR3 is TGTGCCAGCAGTATTAGTTTTGCCGGGGAGCTGTTTTTT. Its protein product is CASSISFAGELFF.

This clone was counted once. The rearrangement links TRBV28 to TRBJ2-7; a weak D match, TRBD1 (6 bases). Germline V gene lookup returns CDR1 MDHEN and CDR2 SYDVKM. This CDR3 is 16 amino acids long. V dropped 5 bases and J dropped 1 base, with 18 bases sitting between them. This chain's CDR3 is CASSPPSGAPSYEQYF. The DNA for the CDR3 is TGTGCCAGCAGTCCGCCGTCAGGGGCCCCTTCCTACGAGCAGTACTTC.

This chain joins TRBV11-2 and TRBJ2-5; D remains unclear. This CDR3 spans 15 amino acids. The germline V gene encodes CDR1 SGHAT and CDR2 FQNNGV. The V end was cut by 6 bases, the J end by 2 bases, with 16 bases between. The CDR3 DNA reads as TGTGCCAGCAGTTGGATGGCGGAACTTCAAGAGACCCAGTACTTC. Translation: CASSWMAELQETQYF.

The V call is TRBV23-1, the J call TRBJ2-3; 15 bases agree with TRBD2. TRBV23-1 is assigned to the ORF class and has an uncertain function. The CDR3 length is 18 residues. The J segment lost 2 bases and the V segment lost 7 bases, leaving 10 bases of the junction unmatched. CDR3 protein: CASTSGLAGGKDTDTQYF. The CDR3 DNA sequence: TGCGCCAGCACCTCGGGACTAGCGGGAGGAAAAGACACAGATACGCAGTATTTT.

The sample holds one count of this clone. The chain couples TRBV5-1 to TRBJ1-2; 9 nucleotides align to TRBD1. The V segment lost 2 bases and the J segment 6 bases; nucleotides outside the gene matches: 5. CDR3 length: 14 amino acids. CDR1 is SGHRS and CDR2 is YFSETQ in the germline V gene. The CDR3 coding sequence is TGCGCCAGCAGCTTTTTAGGGACAGGGAATGGCTACACCTTC. This encodes CASSFLGTGNGYTF.

The table lists this clone with a count of one. The chain has TRBV7-2 and TRBJ2-7; TRBD2 matches at 8 bases. The CDR3 spans 14 residues. J was trimmed by 5 bases and V by 1 base; bases with no gene match: 4. CDR1 and CDR2 from the germline V gene are SGHTA and FQGNSA. CDR3 DNA: TGTGCCAGCAGCTTAGACGGACTAGCTAACGAGCAGTACTTC. Translated, it gives CASSLDGLANEQYF.

CDR3 DNA sequence: TGTGCCAGCAGCTTAATCAGGGGTGGAGAGCAGTACTTC. Translated, it gives CASSLIRGGEQYF. The rearrangement links TRBV11-3 to TRBJ2-7, with D perhaps matching TRBD1 (6 bases). Germline lookup yields CDR1 SGHNT and CDR2 YENEEA. V lost 2 bases to trimming and J lost 7 bases, with 12 bases between them. The CDR3 is 13 amino acids.

The sample holds a few counts of this clone. Its ends do not fully match the called genes, so a read error is possible. The rearrangement uses TRBV7-9 and TRBJ2-3; tentative D call: TRBD2 (7 bases). The CDR3 is made up of 16 amino acids. The germline gives CDR1 SEHNR, CDR2 FQNEAQ (reference sequence). CDR3 sequence reads: CSSSLEGGGQLNTQYF. DNA for the CDR3: TGTTCCAGCAGCCTAGAGGGGGGGGGACAACTCAATACGCAGTATTTT.

V gene TRBV4-1 combines with J gene TRBJ1-2, with 8 bases that match TRBD1. From germline, CDR1 is MGHRA and CDR2 YSYEKL. The CDR3 is 15 amino acids. V was pared by 3 bases and J by 4 bases, with 7 bases of the junction left unmatched. CDR3 nucleotides: TGCGCCAGCAGCCAGCCCCAGGGGGCGGTCTATGGCTACACCTTC. This codes for CASSQPQGAVYGYTF.

The rearrangement links TRBV28 to TRBJ2-7; TRBD2 matches at 7 bases. The V segment lost 6 bases and the J segment 3 bases; nucleotides outside the gene matches: 8. This CDR3 is built from 14 residues. In germline, CDR1 is MDHEN, CDR2 SYDVKM. CDR3 coding DNA: TGTGCCAGCAGCCGAACCGGGACTAACTACGAGCAGTACTTC. Amino acid sequence: CASSRTGTNYEQYF. Using reference TRBV28 and TRBJ2-7 for the parts outside the CDR3, the full variable domain is DVKVTQSSRYLVKRTGEKVFLECVQDMDHENMFWYRQDPGLGLRLIYFSYDVKMKEKGDIPEGYSVSREKKERFSLILESASTNQTSMYLCASSRTGTNYEQYFGPGTRLTVT.

This clone occurred a few times. V gene TRBV7-9 combines with J gene TRBJ2-6; D possibly corresponds to TRBD1 (5 bases). CDR3 size: 15 residues. V dropped 4 bases and J dropped 4 bases, with 11 bases sitting between them. From germline, CDR1 is SEHNR and CDR2 FQNEAQ (reference sequence). The CDR3 spells CASSSRVSGANVLTF. The CDR3 nucleotides are TGTGCCAGCAGCTCCAGGGTATCCGGGGCCAACGTCCTGACTTTC. The full variable domain, with the rest looked up from reference TRBV7-9 and TRBJ2-6, is DTGVSQNPRHKITKRGQNVTFRCDPISEHNRLYWYRQTLGQGPEFLTYFQNEAQLEKSRLLSDRFSAERPKGSFSTLEIQRTEQGDSAMYLCASSSRVSGANVLTFGAGSRLTVL.

The chain joins TRBV11-2 to TRBJ2-5; D not certain. Germline V CDR1 and CDR2: SGHAT, FQNNGV. This CDR3 is built from 13 residues. Between the trimmed V and J ends, which lost 1 base and 1 base, there was a span of 4 bases. CDR3 residues: CASSLGSQETQYF. The CDR3 DNA sequence: TGTGCCAGCAGCTTAGGCAGCCAAGAGACCCAGTACTTC.

The chain couples TRBV27 to TRBJ2-7; TRBD1 matches at 10 bases. This CDR3 has 14 residues. The V and J ends lost 6 bases and 6 bases, in that order; junction bases with no gene match: 8. Germline V gene lookup returns CDR1 MNHEY and CDR2 SMNVEV (reference sequence). The CDR3 here is CASSAGTGAGEQYF. For the CDR3, the DNA is TGTGCCAGCAGCGCCGGGACAGGGGCGGGCGAGCAGTACTTC.

This clone was counted a few times. The chain combines TRBV5-6 with TRBJ2-5, with 7 bases identical to TRBD2. From germline, CDR1 is SGHDT and CDR2 YYEEEE. With 3 bases clipped from V and 1 base from J, the junction kept 9 bases outside the gene matches. This CDR3 comprises 16 residues. CDR3 sequence: CASSYYKRGFQETQYF. CDR3 bases: TGTGCCAGCAGCTATTATAAGCGGGGCTTCCAAGAGACCCAGTACTTC.

V and J are TRBV7-2 and TRBJ2-5, with D possibly being TRBD2 (6 bases). The J call may be wrong; the DNA end is better matched by TRBJ2-7. Germline assignment: CDR1 SGHTA and CDR2 FQGNSA. CDR3 size: 12 residues. The CDR3 sequence: CAIQAGPYEQYF. As DNA, the CDR3 is TGTGCCATCCAAGCGGGCCCCTACGAGCAGTACTTC.

The rearrangement joins TRBV7-9 to TRBJ2-5, with D maybe TRBD1 (6 bases). This CDR3 is 15 amino acids long. Germline loops: CDR1 SEHNR, CDR2 FQNEAQ (reference sequence). Trimming shortened V by 4 bases and J by 1 base, and 13 bases separated the two germline ends. The CDR3 DNA reads as TGTGCCAGCAGCTCAGGACAGTCCCGCCAAGAGACCCAGTACTTC. The encoded protein is CASSSGQSRQETQYF.

The chain combines TRBV21-1 with TRBJ2-2; TRBD2 is the table's D call and was not checked against the DNA. TRBV21-1 is annotated as a pseudogene. The CDR3 covers 14 residues. CDR3 protein: CASSKTSYTGELFF. The CDR3 DNA reads TGTGCCAGCAGCAAGACTAGCTACACCGGGGAGCTGTTTTTT.

The rearrangement uses TRBV2 and TRBJ1-4, with TRBD1 matching over 9 bases. Germline CDR1 SNHLY, CDR2 FYNNEI. The V and J ends lost 8 bases and 3 bases, in that order; junction bases with no gene match: 7. CDR3 length: 15 residues. The CDR3 nucleotides read TGTGCCAGCCGGACAGGGGTGGGGGCTAATGAAAAACTGTTTTTT. Translated: CASRTGVGANEKLFF. Looking up the rest from reference TRBV2 and TRBJ1-4 gives the full variable domain: EPEVTQTPSHQVTQMGQEVILRCVPISNHLYFYWYRQILGQKVEFLVSFYNNEISEKSEIFDDQFSVERPDGSNFTLKIRSTKLEDSAMYFCASRTGVGANEKLFFGSGTQLSVL.